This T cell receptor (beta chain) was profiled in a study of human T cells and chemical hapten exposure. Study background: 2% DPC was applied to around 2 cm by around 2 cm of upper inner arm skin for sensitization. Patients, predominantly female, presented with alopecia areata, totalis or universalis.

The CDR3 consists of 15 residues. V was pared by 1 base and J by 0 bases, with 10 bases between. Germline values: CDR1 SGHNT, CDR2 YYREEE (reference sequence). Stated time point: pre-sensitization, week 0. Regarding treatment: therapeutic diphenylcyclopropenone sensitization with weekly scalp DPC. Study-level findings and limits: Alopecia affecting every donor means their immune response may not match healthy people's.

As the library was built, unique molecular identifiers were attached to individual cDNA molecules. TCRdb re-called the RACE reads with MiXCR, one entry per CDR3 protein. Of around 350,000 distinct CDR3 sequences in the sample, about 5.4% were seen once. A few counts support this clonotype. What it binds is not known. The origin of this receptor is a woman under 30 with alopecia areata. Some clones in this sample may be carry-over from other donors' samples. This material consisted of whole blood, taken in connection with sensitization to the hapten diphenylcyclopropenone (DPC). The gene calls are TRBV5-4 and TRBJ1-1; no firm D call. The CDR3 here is CASSLWIGMNTEAFF. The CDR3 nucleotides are TGTGCCAGCAGCTTGTGGATAGGAATGAACACTGAAGCTTTCTTT.